This TCR beta chain was sequenced during a study of radiotherapy plus CTLA-4 blockade in lung cancer. The protocol was immunoSEQ multiplex PCR, while the TCRdb copy is restricted to in-frame clones and leaves out a portion. Altogether some 18,000 clones are present, roughly 83% being singletons, with the ten largest covering roughly a quarter. CDR3 length: 15 residues. From germline, CDR1 is SGDLS and CDR2 YYNGEE. J gave up 5 bases and V 2 bases, and 9 bases lay outside the gene matches. This clone has a single count. The sequence came from a human donor with non-small cell lung cancer whose response to radiotherapy plus ipilimumab could not be evaluated. The chain joins TRBV9 to TRBJ1-2; 7 nucleotides line up with TRBD1. This specimen consisted of peripheral blood, obtained from a patient treated with radiotherapy plus ipilimumab. CDR3 bases: TGTGCCAGCAGCGTTGACAGGGCCGGGCGTTATGGCTACACCTTC. Amino acid sequence: CASSVDRAGRYGYTF.